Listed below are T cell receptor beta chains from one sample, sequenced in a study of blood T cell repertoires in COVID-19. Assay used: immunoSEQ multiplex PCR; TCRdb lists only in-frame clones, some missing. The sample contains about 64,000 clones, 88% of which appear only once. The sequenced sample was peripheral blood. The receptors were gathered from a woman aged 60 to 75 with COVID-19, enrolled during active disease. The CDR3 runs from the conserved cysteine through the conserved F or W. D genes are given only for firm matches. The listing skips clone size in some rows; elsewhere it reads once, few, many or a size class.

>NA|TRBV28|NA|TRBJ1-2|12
CASSLRTYGYTF
TGTGCCAGCAGTTTGAGAACTTATGGCTACACCTTC
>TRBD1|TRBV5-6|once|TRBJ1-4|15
CASSWMTGSNEKLFF
TGTGCCAGCAGCTGGATGACAGGGAGTAATGAAAAACTGTTTTTT
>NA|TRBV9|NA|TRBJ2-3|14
CASSAGEGRDTQYF
TGTGCCAGCAGCGCGGGGGAAGGGCGGGATACGCAGTATTTT
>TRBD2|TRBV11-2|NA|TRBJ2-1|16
CASSDRTSLRYNEQFF
TGTGCCAGCAGCGACCGGACTAGCCTACGCTACAATGAGCAGTTCTTC
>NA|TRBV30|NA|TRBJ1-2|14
CAWTGDAVGSGYTF
TGTGCCTGGACAGGGGACGCTGTTGGAAGTGGCTACACCTTC
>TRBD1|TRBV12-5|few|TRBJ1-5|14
CASDRGTEGQPQHF
TGTGCTAGTGACCGGGGGACAGAAGGTCAGCCCCAGCATTTT
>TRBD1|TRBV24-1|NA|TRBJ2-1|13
CATQQGYNNEQFF
TGTGCCACCCAACAGGGGTACAACAATGAGCAGTTCTTC
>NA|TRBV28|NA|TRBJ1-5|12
CASNVQNQPQHF
TGTGCCAGCAACGTTCAGAATCAGCCCCAGCATTTT
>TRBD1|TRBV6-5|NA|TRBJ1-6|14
CASSYGTARSPLHF
TGTGCCAGCAGTTATGGGACAGCTCGTTCACCCCTCCACTTT
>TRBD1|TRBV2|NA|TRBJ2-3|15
CASRGQGVSADTQYF
TGTGCCAGCAGGGGACAGGGGGTTTCTGCAGATACGCAGTATTTT
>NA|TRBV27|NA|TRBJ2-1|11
CASIRGREQFF
TGTGCCAGCATTAGGGGTCGGGAGCAGTTCTTC
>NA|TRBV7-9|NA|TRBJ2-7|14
CASSLYGLVDEQYF
TGTGCCAGCAGCTTATACGGACTCGTAGACGAGCAGTACTTC
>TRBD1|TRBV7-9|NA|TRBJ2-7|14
CASSPGQGTYEQYF
TGTGCCAGCAGCCCCGGACAGGGGACCTACGAGCAGTACTTC
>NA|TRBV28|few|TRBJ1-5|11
CASSSDRPQHF
TGTGCCAGCAGTTCGGACAGGCCCCAGCATTTT
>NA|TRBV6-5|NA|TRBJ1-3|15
CASTGPAGLGNTIYF
TGTGCCAGCACGGGGCCAGCGGGGCTTGGAAACACCATATATTTT
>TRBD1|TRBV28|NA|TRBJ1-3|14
CASRRQGSRSTIYF
TGTGCCAGCAGGAGACAGGGGAGTCGAAGCACCATATATTTT
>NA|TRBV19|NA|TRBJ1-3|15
CASSILPFSGNTIYF
TGTGCCAGTAGTATTCTACCTTTCTCTGGAAACACCATATATTTT
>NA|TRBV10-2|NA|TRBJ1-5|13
CACSGISNQPQHF
TGCGCCTGCTCGGGGATTAGCAATCAGCCCCAGCATTTT
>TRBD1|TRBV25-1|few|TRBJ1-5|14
CASSTDRVYQPQHF
TGTGCCAGCAGCACCGACAGGGTCTATCAGCCCCAGCATTTT
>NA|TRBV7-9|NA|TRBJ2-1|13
CASSSPPDNEQFF
TGTGCCAGCAGCTCCCCCCCCGACAATGAGCAGTTCTTC
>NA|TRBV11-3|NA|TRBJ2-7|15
CASSPEGRKVDEQYF
TGTGCCAGCAGCCCCGAAGGGAGAAAGGTTGACGAGCAGTACTTC
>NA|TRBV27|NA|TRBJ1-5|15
CASSRAGASNQPQHF
TGTGCCAGCAGTAGGGCAGGGGCTAGCAATCAGCCCCAGCATTTT
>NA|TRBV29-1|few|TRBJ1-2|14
CSVPVQASSEGYTF
TGCAGCGTTCCAGTCCAAGCTAGTTCCGAGGGCTACACCTTC
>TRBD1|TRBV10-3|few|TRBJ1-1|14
CAISARQGTAEAFF
TGTGCCATCAGTGCAAGACAGGGGACCGCTGAAGCTTTCTTT
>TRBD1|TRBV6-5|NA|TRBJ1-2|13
CASRRDSLGGYTF
TGTGCCAGCAGGAGGGACAGTCTTGGGGGCTACACCTTC
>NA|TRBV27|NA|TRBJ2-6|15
CASSFSGSGANVLTF
TGTGCCAGCAGTTTTAGTGGTTCTGGGGCCAACGTCCTGACTTTC
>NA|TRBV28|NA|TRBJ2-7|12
CGSGRYPYEQYF
TGTGGGAGTGGGAGGTATCCCTACGAGCAGTACTTC
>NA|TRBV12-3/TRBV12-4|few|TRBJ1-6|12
CASKQANSPLHF
TGTGCCAGCAAACAGGCCAATTCACCCCTCCACTTT
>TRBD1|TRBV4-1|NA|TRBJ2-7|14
CASSLGTGLVEQYF
TGCGCCAGCAGCCTCGGGACAGGGCTCGTCGAGCAGTACTTC
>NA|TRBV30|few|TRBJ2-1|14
CAWSVPVSYNEQFF
TGTGCCTGGAGTGTTCCCGTGTCCTACAATGAGCAGTTCTTC
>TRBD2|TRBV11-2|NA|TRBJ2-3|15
CASSLGLAEGDTQYF
TGTGCCAGCAGCTTGGGACTAGCGGAGGGGGATACGCAGTATTTT
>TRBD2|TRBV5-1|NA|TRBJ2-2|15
CASSSGTRNTGELFF
TGCGCCAGCAGCTCCGGGACTAGGAACACCGGGGAGCTGTTTTTT
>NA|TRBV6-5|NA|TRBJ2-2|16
CASSYMAGVPTGELFF
TGTGCCAGCAGTTACATGGCAGGGGTTCCAACCGGGGAGCTGTTTTTT
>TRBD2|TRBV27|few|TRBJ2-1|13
CASRLAASNEQFF
TGTGCCAGCAGACTAGCGGCTTCCAATGAGCAGTTCTTC
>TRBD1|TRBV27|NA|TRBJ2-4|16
CASSSRDRVFKNIQYF
TGTGCCAGCAGTTCCCGGGACAGGGTCTTTAAAAACATTCAGTACTTC
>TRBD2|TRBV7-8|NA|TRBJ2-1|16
CASSGLAEGAYNEQFF
TGTGCCAGCAGCGGACTAGCGGAAGGGGCCTACAATGAGCAGTTCTTC
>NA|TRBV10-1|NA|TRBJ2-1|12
CASSESGNEQFF
TGCGCCAGCAGTGAGTCCGGCAATGAGCAGTTCTTC
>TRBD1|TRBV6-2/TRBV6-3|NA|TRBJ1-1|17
CASSSPHRGPLNTEAFF
TGTGCCAGCAGTTCTCCGCACAGGGGCCCATTGAACACTGAAGCTTTCTTT
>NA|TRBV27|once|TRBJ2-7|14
CASSLIGSSYEQYF
TGTGCCAGCAGTTTAATTGGCAGCTCCTACGAGCAGTACTTC
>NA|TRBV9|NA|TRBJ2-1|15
CASSAGVSSYNEQFF
TGTGCCAGCAGCGCCGGGGTTAGCTCCTACAATGAGCAGTTCTTC
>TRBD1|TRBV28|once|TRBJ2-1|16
CASSPRDRGLRDEQFF
TGTGCCAGCAGTCCCAGGGACAGGGGGCTTCGGGATGAGCAGTTCTTC
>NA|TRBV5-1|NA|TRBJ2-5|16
CASSLEAGLTREAQYF
TGCGCCAGCAGCTTGGAAGCAGGACTTACAAGAGAGGCCCAGTACTTC